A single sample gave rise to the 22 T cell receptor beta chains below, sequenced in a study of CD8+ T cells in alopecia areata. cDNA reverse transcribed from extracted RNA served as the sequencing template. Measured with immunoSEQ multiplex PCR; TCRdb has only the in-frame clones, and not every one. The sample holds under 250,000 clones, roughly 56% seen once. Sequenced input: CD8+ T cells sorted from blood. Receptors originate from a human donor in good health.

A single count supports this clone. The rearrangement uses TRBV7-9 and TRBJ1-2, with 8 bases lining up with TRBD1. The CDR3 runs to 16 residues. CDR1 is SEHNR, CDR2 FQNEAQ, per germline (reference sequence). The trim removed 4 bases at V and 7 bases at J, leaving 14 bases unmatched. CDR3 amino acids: CASSSPGTGLFGGYTF. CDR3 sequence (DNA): TGTGCCAGCAGCTCCCCCGGGACAGGTCTATTCGGTGGCTACACCTTC.

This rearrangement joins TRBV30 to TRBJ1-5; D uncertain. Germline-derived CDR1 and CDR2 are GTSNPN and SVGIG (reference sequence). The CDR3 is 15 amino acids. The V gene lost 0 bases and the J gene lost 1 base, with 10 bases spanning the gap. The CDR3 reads CAWSVGSASNQPQHF. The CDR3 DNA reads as TGTGCCTGGAGTGTAGGGTCAGCAAGCAATCAGCCCCAGCATTTT.

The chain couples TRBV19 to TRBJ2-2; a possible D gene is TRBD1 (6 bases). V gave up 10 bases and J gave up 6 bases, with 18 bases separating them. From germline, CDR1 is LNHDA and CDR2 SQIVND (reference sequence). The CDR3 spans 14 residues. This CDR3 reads CATLGGKSAGELFF. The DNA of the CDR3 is TGTGCCACTCTAGGGGGTAAATCGGCCGGGGAGCTGTTTTTT.

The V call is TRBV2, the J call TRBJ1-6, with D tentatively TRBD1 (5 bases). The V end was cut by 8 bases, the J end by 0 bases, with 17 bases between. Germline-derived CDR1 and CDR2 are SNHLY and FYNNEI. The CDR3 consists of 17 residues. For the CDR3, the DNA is TGTGCCAGCTTGCGGGTACAGGCCTTCTCCTATAATTCACCCCTCCACTTT. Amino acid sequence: CASLRVQAFSYNSPLHF.

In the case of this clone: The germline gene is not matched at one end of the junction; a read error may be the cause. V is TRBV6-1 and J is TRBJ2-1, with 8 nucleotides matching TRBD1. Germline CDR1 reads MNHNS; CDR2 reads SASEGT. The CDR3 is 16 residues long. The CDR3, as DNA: TGTGCCAGCAGTGAAATAGTAGGACAGGGCAGGAATGGGCAGTTCTTC. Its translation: CASSEIVGQGRNGQFF.

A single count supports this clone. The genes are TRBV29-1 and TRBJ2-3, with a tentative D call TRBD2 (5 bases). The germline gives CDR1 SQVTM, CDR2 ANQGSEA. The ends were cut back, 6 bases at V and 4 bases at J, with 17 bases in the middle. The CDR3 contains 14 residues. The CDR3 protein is CSVPDWNSADTQYF. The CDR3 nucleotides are TGCAGCGTCCCGGACTGGAATTCCGCAGATACGCAGTATTTT.

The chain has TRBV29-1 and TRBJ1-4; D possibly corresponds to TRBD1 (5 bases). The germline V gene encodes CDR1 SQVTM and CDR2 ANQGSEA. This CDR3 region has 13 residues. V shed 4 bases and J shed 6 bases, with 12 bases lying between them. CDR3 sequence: CSVAGGVYEKLFF. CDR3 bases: TGCAGCGTTGCGGGGGGGGTATATGAAAAACTGTTTTTT.

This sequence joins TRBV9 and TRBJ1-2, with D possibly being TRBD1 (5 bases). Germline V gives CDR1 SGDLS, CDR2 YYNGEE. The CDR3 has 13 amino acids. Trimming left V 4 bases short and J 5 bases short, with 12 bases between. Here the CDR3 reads CASSPKGPYGYTF. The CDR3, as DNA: TGTGCCAGCAGCCCCAAGGGGCCTTATGGCTACACCTTC.

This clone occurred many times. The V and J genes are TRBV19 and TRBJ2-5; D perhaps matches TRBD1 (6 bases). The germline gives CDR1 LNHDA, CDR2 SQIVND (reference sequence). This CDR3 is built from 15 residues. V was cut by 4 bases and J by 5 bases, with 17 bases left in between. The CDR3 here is CASSTLSGQRETQYF. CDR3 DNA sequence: TGTGCCAGTAGTACCCTGAGTGGACAGCGGGAGACCCAGTACTTC. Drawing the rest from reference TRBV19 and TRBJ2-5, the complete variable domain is DGGITQSPKYLFRKEGQNVTLSCEQNLNHDAMYWYRQDPGQGLRLIYYSQIVNDFQKGDIAEGYSVSREKKESFPLTVTSAQKNPTAFYLCASSTLSGQRETQYFGPGTRLLVL.

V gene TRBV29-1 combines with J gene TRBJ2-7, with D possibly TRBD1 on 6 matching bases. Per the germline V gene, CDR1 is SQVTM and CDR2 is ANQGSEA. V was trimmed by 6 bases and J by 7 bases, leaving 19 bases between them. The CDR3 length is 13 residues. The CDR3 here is CSVVSRDNAEQYF. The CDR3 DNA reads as TGCAGCGTCGTGAGCCGGGACAACGCGGAGCAGTACTTC.

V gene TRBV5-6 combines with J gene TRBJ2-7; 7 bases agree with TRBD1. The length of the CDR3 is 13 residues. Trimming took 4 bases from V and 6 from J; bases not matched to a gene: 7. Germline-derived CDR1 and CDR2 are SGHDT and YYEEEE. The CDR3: CASSQGQRSEQYF. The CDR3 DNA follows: TGTGCCAGCAGCCAGGGACAGCGGAGCGAGCAGTACTTC.

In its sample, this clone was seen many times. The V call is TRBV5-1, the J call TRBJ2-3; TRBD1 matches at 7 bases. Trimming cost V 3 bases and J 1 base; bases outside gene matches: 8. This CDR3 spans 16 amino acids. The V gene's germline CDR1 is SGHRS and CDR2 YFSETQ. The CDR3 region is CASSYRGGARTDTQYF. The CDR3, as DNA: TGCGCCAGCAGCTACAGGGGTGGGGCACGCACAGATACGCAGTATTTT.

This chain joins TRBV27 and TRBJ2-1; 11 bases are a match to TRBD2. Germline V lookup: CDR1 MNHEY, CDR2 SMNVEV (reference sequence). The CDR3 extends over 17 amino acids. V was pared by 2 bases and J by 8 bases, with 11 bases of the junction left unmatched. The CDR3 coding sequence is TGTGCCAGCAGTTTAACAGGACTAGCGGGTGGAGTCCATGAGCAGTTCTTC. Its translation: CASSLTGLAGGVHEQFF.

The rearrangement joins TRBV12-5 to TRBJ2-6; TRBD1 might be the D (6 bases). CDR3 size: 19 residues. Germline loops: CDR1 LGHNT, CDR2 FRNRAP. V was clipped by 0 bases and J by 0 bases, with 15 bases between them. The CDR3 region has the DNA TGTGCTAGTGGTTTGGTACTCGACAGGAGAGACTCTGGGGCCAACGTCCTGACTTTC. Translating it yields CASGLVLDRRDSGANVLTF.

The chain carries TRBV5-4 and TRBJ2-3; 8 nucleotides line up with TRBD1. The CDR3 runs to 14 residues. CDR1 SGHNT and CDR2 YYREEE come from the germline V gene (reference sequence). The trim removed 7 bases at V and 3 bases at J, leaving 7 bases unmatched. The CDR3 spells CASAGTGGTDTQYF. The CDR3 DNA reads TGTGCCAGCGCTGGGACAGGAGGGACAGATACGCAGTATTTT.

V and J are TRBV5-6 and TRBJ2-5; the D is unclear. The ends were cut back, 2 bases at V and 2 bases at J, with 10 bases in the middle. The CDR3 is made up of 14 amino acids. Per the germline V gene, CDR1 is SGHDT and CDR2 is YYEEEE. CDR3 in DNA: TGTGCCAGCAGCTTCGAAGGGCTTCAAGAGACCCAGTACTTC. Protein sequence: CASSFEGLQETQYF.

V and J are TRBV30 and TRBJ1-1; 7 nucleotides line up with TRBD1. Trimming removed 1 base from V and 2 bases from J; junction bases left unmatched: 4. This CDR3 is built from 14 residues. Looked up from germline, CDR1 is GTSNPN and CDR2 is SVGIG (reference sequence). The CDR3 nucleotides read TGTGCCTGGAGTGGACAGGGAAGAAACACTGAAGCTTTCTTT. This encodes CAWSGQGRNTEAFF.

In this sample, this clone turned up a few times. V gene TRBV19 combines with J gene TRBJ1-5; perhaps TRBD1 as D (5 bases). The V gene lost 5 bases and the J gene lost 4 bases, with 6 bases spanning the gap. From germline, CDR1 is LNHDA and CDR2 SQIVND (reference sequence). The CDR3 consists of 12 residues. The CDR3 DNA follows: TGTGCCAGTAGTTCAGGGAATCAGCCCCAGCATTTT. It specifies CASSSGNQPQHF.

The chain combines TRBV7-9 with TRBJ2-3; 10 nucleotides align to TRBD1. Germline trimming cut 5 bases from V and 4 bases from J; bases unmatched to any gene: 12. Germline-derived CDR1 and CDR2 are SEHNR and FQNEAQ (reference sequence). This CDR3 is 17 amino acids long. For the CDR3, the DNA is TGTGCCAGCAGCCCCCCCATGACAGGGGGCCGTGCAGATACGCAGTATTTT. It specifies CASSPPMTGGRADTQYF.

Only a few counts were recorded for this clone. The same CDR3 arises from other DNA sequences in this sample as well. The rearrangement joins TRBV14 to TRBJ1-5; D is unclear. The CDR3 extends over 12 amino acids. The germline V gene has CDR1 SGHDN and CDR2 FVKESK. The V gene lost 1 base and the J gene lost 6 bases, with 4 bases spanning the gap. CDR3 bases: TGTGCCAGCAGCCAAGGAAGTCAGCCCCAGCATTTT. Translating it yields CASSQGSQPQHF.

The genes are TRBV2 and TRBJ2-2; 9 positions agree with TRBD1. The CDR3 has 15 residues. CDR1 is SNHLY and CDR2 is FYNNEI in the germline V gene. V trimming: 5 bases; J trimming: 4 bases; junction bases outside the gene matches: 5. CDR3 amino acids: CASSYTGGGTGELFF. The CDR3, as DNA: TGTGCCAGCAGTTACACAGGGGGCGGCACCGGGGAGCTGTTTTTT. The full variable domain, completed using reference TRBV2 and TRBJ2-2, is EPEVTQTPSHQVTQMGQEVILRCVPISNHLYFYWYRQILGQKVEFLVSFYNNEISEKSEIFDDQFSVERPDGSNFTLKIRSTKLEDSAMYFCASSYTGGGTGELFFGEGSRLTVL.

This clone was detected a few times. The DNA for the CDR3 is TGTGCCAGCAGCTTGACAGAGGGAAACACCATATATTTT. Encoded protein: CASSLTEGNTIYF. The chain links TRBV7-9 to TRBJ1-3; tentative D call: TRBD1 (5 bases). Germline V gene lookup returns CDR1 SEHNR and CDR2 FQNEAQ (reference sequence). The CDR3 totals 13 residues. V was cut by 3 bases and J by 4 bases, with 7 bases left in between.